This T cell receptor beta chain was captured by sequencing in a study of cytomegalovirus exposure and HLA in healthy donors. General study results and limits: Immune exposure information comprised only CMV serostatus. Data from an earlier analysis indicated that most TCR beta V segments were productive either about 87% or about 30% of the time.

As for this clone: The antigen is unknown.

The PCR ran on 60 Vbeta and 13 Jbeta primers. Sequencing used immunoSEQ multiplex PCR; TCRdb keeps in-frame clones, though not all of them. This table has about 160,000 clones, about three quarters appearing once. V lost 10 bases and J lost 4; bases outside the gene matches: 5. CDR3 length: 12 residues. Germline V gives CDR1 MNHNS, CDR2 SASEGT. Input material: PBMCs. V and J are TRBV6-1 and TRBJ1-1, with 8 bases fitting TRBD1. The source is a woman aged 40 to 55 in good health and CMV-seronegative. The CDR3 nucleotides read TGTGCCATATGGGACAGGCGCACTGAAGCTTTCTTT. This gives the protein CAIWDRRTEAFF.